Following are 25 T cell receptor beta chains from one sample sequenced in a study of OX40 agonist ivuxolimab in advanced cancers. Profiled with immunoSEQ multiplex PCR; TCRdb holds only in-frame clones, not every one. The sample records some 86,000 clones, 80% to 95% being singletons. This specimen consisted of CD4+ or CD8+ T cells sorted from blood, obtained in a trial of the OX40 agonist ivuxolimab. The source of these receptors is an adult with an advanced solid tumor such as melanoma, head and neck, liver or kidney cancer.

Of note for this clone: The identical CDR3 is also encoded by other nucleotide sequences in the sample. The chain has TRBV5-6 and TRBJ2-2; tentative D call: TRBD1 (5 bases). The germline V gene has CDR1 SGHDT and CDR2 YYEEEE. The CDR3 totals 16 residues. Trimming shortened V by 0 bases and J by 5 bases, and 14 bases separated the two germline ends. Here the CDR3 reads CASSLVSGAHTGELFF. The CDR3, as DNA: TGTGCCAGCAGCTTGGTATCTGGGGCGCATACCGGGGAGCTGTTTTTT.

This clone has just one count. V and J are TRBV18 and TRBJ2-5, with 11 nucleotides matching TRBD2. This CDR3 region has 16 residues. The V gene end was trimmed by 4 bases and the J gene end by 1 base; junction bases not matched to a gene: 5. Germline lookup yields CDR1 KGHSH and CDR2 LQKENI. CDR3 region: CASSRMLAGGQETQYF. Here the CDR3 DNA reads TGTGCCAGCTCACGAATGCTAGCGGGGGGCCAAGAGACCCAGTACTTC.

The chain is built from TRBV5-4 and TRBJ1-2; no clear D gene. Germline V gives CDR1 SGHNT, CDR2 YYREEE (reference sequence). The CDR3 sequence is 13 residues long. With 4 bases removed from V and 8 bases from J, the gap between germline ends came to 15 bases. This CDR3 reads CASSTPGLGGYTF. CDR3 in DNA: TGTGCCAGCAGCACCCCGGGGTTGGGGGGCTACACCTTC.

The rearrangement uses TRBV11-2 and TRBJ1-6; D not certain. Trimming removed 2 bases from V and 8 bases from J, with 7 bases in between. Germline V gene lookup returns CDR1 SGHAT and CDR2 FQNNGV. This CDR3 is built from 13 residues. CDR3 sequence reads: CASSLSPDSPLHF. CDR3 coding DNA: TGTGCCAGCAGCTTAAGCCCCGATTCACCCCTCCACTTT.

Only one count was recorded for this clone. V gene TRBV14 combines with J gene TRBJ2-5; 8 positions match TRBD2. V lost 3 bases to trimming and J lost 10 bases; unmatched junction nucleotides: 7. Germline values: CDR1 SGHDN, CDR2 FVKESK. This CDR3 is built from 13 residues. CDR3 sequence (DNA): TGTGCCAGCAGCCACACCGGGACTAGAAGCCAGTACTTC. Its translation is CASSHTGTRSQYF. Using reference TRBV14 and TRBJ2-5 for the parts outside the CDR3, the full variable domain is EAGVTQFPSHSVIEKGQTVTLRCDPISGHDNLYWYRRVMGKEIKFLLHFVKESKQDESGMPNNRFLAERTGGTYSTLKVQPAELEDSGVYFCASSHTGTRSQYFGPGTRLLVL.

The chain has TRBV6-5 and TRBJ1-4; D is undetermined. The CDR3 totals 13 residues. CDR1 MNHEY and CDR2 SVGAGI come from the germline V gene. Trimming removed 0 bases at V and 6 bases at J, with 5 bases between. DNA for the CDR3: TGTGCCAGCAGTTACTCGAGGGATGAAAAACTGTTTTTT. Translation gives CASSYSRDEKLFF.

The chain has TRBV28 and TRBJ1-2; no clear D. V was trimmed by 2 bases and J by 3 bases, leaving 7 bases between them. Germline CDR1 is MDHEN and CDR2 is SYDVKM. The CDR3 extends over 13 amino acids. CDR3 in amino acids: CASSLAQYYGYTF. The DNA of the CDR3 is TGTGCCAGCAGTTTAGCGCAGTACTATGGCTACACCTTC.

This chain links TRBV30 with TRBJ2-6; no reliable D call. The CDR3 totals 16 residues. Germline V lookup: CDR1 GTSNPN, CDR2 SVGIG (reference sequence). V was cut by 1 base and J by 2 bases, with 12 bases left in between. CDR3 coding DNA: TGTGCCTGGAGTGCTTCGACGGAGCCTGGGGCCAACGTCCTGACTTTC. It translates to CAWSASTEPGANVLTF.

This clone came up once. The chain carries TRBV11-3 and TRBJ1-1, with unresolved D. Germline V gives CDR1 SGHNT, CDR2 YENEEA. The germline V and J ends were trimmed by 1 base and 3 bases, with 6 bases remaining between them. The CDR3 length is 13 residues. CDR3 amino acids: CASSLVAYTEAFF. The CDR3 DNA reads as TGTGCCAGCAGCTTAGTAGCGTACACTGAAGCTTTCTTT.

The rearrangement uses TRBV14 and TRBJ2-3; D remains ambiguous. Germline lookup yields CDR1 SGHDN and CDR2 FVKESK. The CDR3 covers 15 residues. The ends were cut back, 4 bases at V and 1 base at J, with 12 bases in the middle. The CDR3 region is CASSLLSSGTDTQYF. The CDR3 DNA reads TGTGCCAGCAGCCTATTGTCGTCGGGCACAGATACGCAGTATTTT.

The V and J genes are TRBV5-1 and TRBJ1-4; D might be TRBD1 (5 bases). Germline CDR1 SGHRS, CDR2 YFSETQ. The V and J ends lost 5 bases and 2 bases respectively, with 10 bases between them. This CDR3 is 14 amino acids long. Written as DNA, the CDR3 is TGCGCCAGCAGTCGAGGGGTCACTAATGAAAAACTGTTTTTT. Its protein product is CASSRGVTNEKLFF.

This clone was detected once. The rearrangement links TRBV5-1 to TRBJ1-2, with 7 bases fitting TRBD1. V shed 4 bases, J shed 6 bases, and the junction held 6 bases outside the gene matches. Per the germline V gene, CDR1 is SGHRS and CDR2 is YFSETQ. CDR3 size: 13 residues. CDR3 amino acids: CASSAGTENGYTF. The DNA of the CDR3 is TGCGCCAGCAGCGCCGGGACAGAGAATGGCTACACCTTC.

For the CDR3, the DNA is TGTGCCAGCAGCCAAGATTCAGGGCCGAGCTCCTATAATTCACCCCTCCACTTT. Translating it yields CASSQDSGPSSYNSPLHF. The chain uses TRBV4-2 and TRBJ1-6; perhaps TRBD1 as D (5 bases). The CDR3 consists of 18 residues. V was pared by 0 bases and J by 0 bases, with 12 bases between. CDR1 LGHNA and CDR2 YNFKEQ come from the germline V gene.

The chain employs TRBV10-3 and TRBJ2-1; possible D gene TRBD2, 6 bases. Germline V CDR1 and CDR2: ENHRY, SYGVKD. The CDR3 totals 12 residues. V was shortened by 4 bases and J by 14 bases, with 15 bases between the two germline ends. DNA for the CDR3: TGTGCCATCAGTGGGGCGAGCGGGTACAAGTTCTTC. It encodes CAISGASGYKFF.

The chain recombines TRBV5-8 with TRBJ2-1; TRBD1 is a possible D gene (5 bases). CDR1 and CDR2 from the germline V gene are SGHTS and YDEGEE. The CDR3 length is 16 residues. Between the trimmed V and J ends, which lost 4 bases and 4 bases, there was a span of 18 bases. CDR3 nucleotide sequence: TGTGCCAGCAGCCCCCCGGGCAGGGTCACTTACAATGAGCAGTTCTTC. It translates to CASSPPGRVTYNEQFF.

The chain has TRBV19 and TRBJ2-1; unclear D gene. The length of the CDR3 is 15 residues. Germline assignment: CDR1 LNHDA and CDR2 SQIVND (reference sequence). V gave up 10 bases and J gave up 2 bases, with 18 bases separating them. The CDR3 region is CATSRQEGPYNEQFF. CDR3 sequence (DNA): TGTGCCACCTCAAGGCAGGAAGGTCCCTACAATGAGCAGTTCTTC.

The chain has TRBV19 and TRBJ1-1; D is possibly TRBD1 (5 bases). With 5 bases removed from V and 1 base from J, the gap between germline ends came to 8 bases. CDR3 size: 13 residues. Germline V lookup: CDR1 LNHDA, CDR2 SQIVND (reference sequence). DNA for the CDR3: TGTGCCAGTAGTCGGCAGGGGAACACTGAAGCTTTCTTT. It encodes CASSRQGNTEAFF.

The chain has TRBV7-9 and TRBJ2-1, with 9 bases lining up with TRBD2. This CDR3 contains 13 residues. Germline V gives CDR1 SEHNR, CDR2 FQNEAQ (reference sequence). With 11 bases clipped from V and 8 bases from J, the junction kept 10 bases outside the gene matches. CDR3 nucleotide sequence: TGTGCCCCTGAGGGACTAGCATTCGATGAGCAGTTCTTC. Protein product: CAPEGLAFDEQFF.

The genes are TRBV6-5 and TRBJ2-3; D remains ambiguous. Germline-derived CDR1 and CDR2 are MNHEY and SVGAGI. The ends were cut back, 2 bases at V and 6 bases at J, with 12 bases in the middle. This CDR3 is 14 amino acids long. For the CDR3, the DNA is TGTGCCAGCAGTTACGTATCGCCCTTGGATACGCAGTATTTT. Amino acids: CASSYVSPLDTQYF.

The V call is TRBV10-3, the J call TRBJ1-2, with 9 bases that match TRBD1. The germline CDR1 and CDR2 sequences are ENHRY and SYGVKD. V was pared by 2 bases and J by 5 bases, with 6 bases of the junction left unmatched. CDR3 length: 15 residues. CDR3 in DNA: TGTGCCATCAGTGAGCCGGGGACAGGGATGTATGGCTACACCTTC. Translating gives CAISEPGTGMYGYTF.

The chain couples TRBV6-5 to TRBJ1-2, with D unclear. Deletions cut 6 bases from V and 8 bases from J, with 13 bases between. The germline V gene encodes CDR1 MNHEY and CDR2 SVGAGI. The CDR3 runs to 12 residues. The CDR3 loop is CASRIGRLGYTF. The CDR3 DNA is TGTGCCAGCAGGATCGGTCGTTTAGGCTACACCTTC.

V gene TRBV30 combines with J gene TRBJ2-4; no firm D call. CDR3 length equals 14 residues. Germline CDR1 and CDR2: GTSNPN and SVGIG (reference sequence). The V and J ends lost 0 bases and 1 base respectively, with 7 bases between them. The CDR3 bases are TGTGCCTGGAGTGTAGGGTTCGCCAAAAACATTCAGTACTTC. It is translated as CAWSVGFAKNIQYF.

In its sample, this clone was seen once. The chain joins TRBV6-1 to TRBJ2-5, with 7 bases fitting TRBD1. The CDR3 is made up of 14 amino acids. J gave up 2 bases and V 6 bases, and 6 bases lay outside the gene matches. CDR1 MNHNS and CDR2 SASEGT come from the germline V gene. This CDR3 is CASSPTGSQETQYF. CDR3 coding DNA: TGTGCCAGCAGCCCGACAGGGTCGCAAGAGACCCAGTACTTC.

The chain recombines TRBV6-5 with TRBJ2-1, with 10 nucleotides matching TRBD1. With V trimmed by 7 bases and J by 8 bases, 8 bases remained unmatched. Germline V gene data show CDR1 as MNHEY and CDR2 as SVGAGI. The CDR3 totals 14 residues. DNA of the CDR3: TGTGCCAGCAATGACAGGGGGCCTCGGGATGAGCAGTTCTTC. Translating it yields CASNDRGPRDEQFF.

This clone was recorded only once. The J gene is TRBJ2-2, the V gene TRBV2, with D maybe TRBD1 (8 bases). CDR3 length: 15 amino acids. CDR1 is SNHLY, CDR2 FYNNEI, per germline. Between the trimmed V and J ends, which lost 5 bases and 4 bases, there was a span of 14 bases. This CDR3 is CASSRQGRATGELFF. CDR3 DNA sequence: TGTGCCAGCAGTAGACAGGGGAGGGCCACCGGGGAGCTGTTTTTT.